What follows are 25 T cell receptor beta chains derived from one specimen sequenced in a study of cytomegalovirus exposure and HLA in healthy donors. PCR amplification relied on 60 Vbeta primers (plus 13 Jbeta primers). Measured with immunoSEQ multiplex PCR; TCRdb has only the in-frame clones, and not every one. This listing includes around 140,000 clones. The sequenced material came from PBMCs. These receptors originate from a man between 18 and 35 years old in good health and CMV-seronegative.

The gene calls are TRBV2 and TRBJ1-1; D is unclear. V was pared by 6 bases and J by 3 bases, with 11 bases between. This CDR3 region has 13 residues. Germline lookup yields CDR1 SNHLY and CDR2 FYNNEI. The CDR3 bases are TGTGCCAGCAGGGCCGGAGCCGACACTGAAGCTTTCTTT. This gives the protein CASRAGADTEAFF.

The rearrangement links TRBV11-3 to TRBJ2-7; no firm D call. The germline V and J ends were trimmed by 1 base and 2 bases, with 6 bases remaining between them. Looked up from germline, CDR1 is SGHNT and CDR2 is YENEEA. The CDR3 consists of 13 residues. CDR3 amino acids: CASSLAEAYEQYF. The CDR3 nucleotides read TGTGCCAGCAGCTTAGCAGAGGCCTACGAGCAGTACTTC.

CDR3 loop: CAWSTLRTGQNTGELFF. The CDR3 DNA sequence: TGTGCCTGGTCAACCCTACGGACAGGTCAGAACACCGGGGAGCTGTTTTTT. This rearrangement joins TRBV30 to TRBJ2-2, with 7 bases lining up with TRBD1. Losses at the gene ends were 5 bases for V and 1 base for J; bases not matched to a gene: 13. CDR1 GTSNPN and CDR2 SVGIG come from the germline V gene (reference sequence). The CDR3 loop spans 17 amino acids.

This chain uses TRBV11-3 with TRBJ1-1, with D tentatively TRBD1 (5 bases). Between the trimmed V and J ends, which lost 0 bases and 4 bases, there was a span of 15 bases. CDR3 length: 16 residues. Germline V gene sequence: CDR1 SGHNT, CDR2 YENEEA. This chain's CDR3 is CASSLDLLGGGTEAFF. In DNA form, the CDR3 reads TGTGCCAGCAGCTTAGATCTACTCGGGGGAGGCACTGAAGCTTTCTTT.

This rearrangement joins TRBV7-9 to TRBJ2-7; 10 nucleotides line up with TRBD1. The CDR3 is made up of 14 amino acids. CDR1 SEHNR and CDR2 FQNEAQ come from the germline V gene (reference sequence). With 4 bases clipped from V and 2 bases from J, the junction kept 2 bases outside the gene matches. CDR3 protein: CASSSGTGAYEQYF. The CDR3 nucleotides read TGTGCCAGCAGCTCCGGGACAGGGGCCTACGAGCAGTACTTC.

This chain uses TRBV15 with TRBJ2-3; TRBD2 matches at 8 bases. CDR3 size: 16 residues. Germline-derived CDR1 and CDR2 are LNHNV and YYDKDF (reference sequence). The J segment lost 2 bases and the V segment lost 0 bases, leaving 4 bases of the junction unmatched. The CDR3: CATSREAGVPTDTQYF. Here the CDR3 DNA reads TGTGCCACCAGCAGAGAAGCGGGAGTCCCCACAGATACGCAGTATTTT. Full variable domain (missing parts from reference TRBV15 and TRBJ2-3): DAMVIQNPRYQVTQFGKPVTLSCSQTLNHNVMYWYQQKSSQAPKLLFHYYDKDFNNEADTPDNFQSRRPNTSFCFLDIRSPGLGDTAMYLCATSREAGVPTDTQYFGPGTRLTVL.

This chain connects TRBV27 to TRBJ2-1, with 9 bases lining up with TRBD1. Germline V CDR1 and CDR2: MNHEY, SMNVEV (reference sequence). The CDR3 is made up of 13 amino acids. V shed 7 bases and J 8 bases; nucleotides not matched to a gene: 6. This CDR3 reads CASKQGASDEQFF. CDR3 nucleotide sequence: TGTGCCAGCAAACAGGGGGCTTCGGATGAGCAGTTCTTC.

V and J are TRBV20-1 and TRBJ2-7, with 8 nucleotides matching TRBD1. V was clipped by 5 bases and J by 7 bases; unmatched bases: 4. Germline assignment: CDR1 DFQATT and CDR2 SNEGSKA (reference sequence). CDR3 length equals 11 residues. As DNA, the CDR3 is TGCAGTGCTGGGACAGGCGGGGAGCAGTACTTC. Amino acid sequence: CSAGTGGEQYF.

The V and J genes are TRBV5-6 and TRBJ2-2, with 13 nucleotides matching TRBD2. V shed 3 bases and J 1 base; nucleotides not matched to a gene: 9. This CDR3 contains 19 residues. Germline loops: CDR1 SGHDT, CDR2 YYEEEE. The CDR3 is CASSSPSTSGGRNTGELFF. Written as DNA, the CDR3 is TGTGCCAGCAGCTCCCCCTCGACTAGCGGGGGGAGGAACACCGGGGAGCTGTTTTTT.

The gene calls are TRBV6-1 and TRBJ2-3; 14 nucleotides line up with TRBD2. Looked up from germline, CDR1 is MNHNS and CDR2 is SASEGT. The CDR3 covers 15 residues. V was clipped by 10 bases and J by 4 bases; unmatched bases: 7. CDR3 nucleotide sequence: TGTGCCACTGGGCCGACTAGCGGGGGGGCAGATACGCAGTATTTT. It codes for CATGPTSGGADTQYF.

The V call is TRBV5-1, the J call TRBJ1-6; TRBD1 matches at 10 bases. The V and J ends lost 1 base and 13 bases, in that order; junction bases with no gene match: 11. The CDR3 is 16 residues long. From germline, CDR1 is SGHRS and CDR2 YFSETQ. The CDR3 bases are TGCGCCAGCAGCTTGAACCCCGGGACAGGGGTAAATCCCCTCCACTTT. Translation: CASSLNPGTGVNPLHF.

The chain links TRBV19 to TRBJ2-4, with D maybe TRBD1 (6 bases). V shed 6 bases and J shed 8 bases, with 17 bases lying between them. There are 14 residues in the CDR3. CDR1 and CDR2 from the germline V gene are LNHDA and SQIVND (reference sequence). The CDR3 here is CASSRGGRMDIQYF. As DNA, the CDR3 is TGTGCCAGTAGCCGAGGGGGACGTATGGACATTCAGTACTTC. Using reference TRBV19 and TRBJ2-4 for the parts outside the CDR3, the full variable domain is DGGITQSPKYLFRKEGQNVTLSCEQNLNHDAMYWYRQDPGQGLRLIYYSQIVNDFQKGDIAEGYSVSREKKESFPLTVTSAQKNPTAFYLCASSRGGRMDIQYFGAGTRLSVL.

The genes are TRBV9 and TRBJ2-7, with 12 bases that match TRBD2. J was trimmed by 5 bases and V by 0 bases; bases with no gene match: 3. The germline CDR1 and CDR2 sequences are SGDLS and YYNGEE. The CDR3 length is 15 residues. The CDR3 here is CASSVETSGSHEQYF. In nucleotides, the CDR3 is TGTGCCAGCAGCGTAGAGACTAGCGGGAGCCACGAGCAGTACTTC.

CDR3 amino acids: CASSSPLAPSGSVPSSPPGELFF. CDR3 coding DNA: TGCGCCAGCAGCTCTCCTCTTGCTCCTAGCGGGAGCGTCCCCTCGTCTCCACCCGGGGAGCTGTTTTTT. J is TRBJ2-2 and V is TRBV5-1; 10 positions match TRBD2. J gave up 6 bases and V 3 bases, and 29 bases lay outside the gene matches. The CDR3 runs to 23 residues. Per the germline V gene, CDR1 is SGHRS and CDR2 is YFSETQ.

The CDR3 bases are TGTGCCACCAGCCCGTCCCGGGACAGGGAAACTGAAGCTTTCTTT. Translated, it gives CATSPSRDRETEAFF. The chain has TRBV15 and TRBJ1-1; 9 bases are shared with TRBD1. This CDR3 is built from 15 residues. Germline loops: CDR1 LNHNV, CDR2 YYDKDF (reference sequence). V lost 5 bases, J lost 5 bases, and 9 bases stayed unmatched. Filled out from reference TRBV15 and TRBJ1-1, the complete variable domain reads DAMVIQNPRYQVTQFGKPVTLSCSQTLNHNVMYWYQQKSSQAPKLLFHYYDKDFNNEADTPDNFQSRRPNTSFCFLDIRSPGLGDTAMYLCATSPSRDRETEAFFGQGTRLTVV.

The genes are TRBV7-8 and TRBJ1-5; 8 bases are shared with TRBD1. The CDR3 runs 15 residues. Germline V gene sequence: CDR1 SGHVS, CDR2 FQNEAQ. V trimming: 1 base; J trimming: 3 bases; junction bases outside the gene matches: 2. The CDR3 coding sequence is TGTGCCAGCAGCTTAGGGACAGGGTACAATCAGCCCCAGCATTTT. Translating it yields CASSLGTGYNQPQHF.

The V call is TRBV14, the J call TRBJ1-1; D not resolved. This CDR3 spans 13 amino acids. Germline CDR1 and CDR2: SGHDN and FVKESK. The V end lost 3 bases, the J end lost 0 bases, and 5 bases lay between the germline ends. The CDR3 here is CASSHELNTEAFF. For the CDR3, the DNA is TGTGCCAGCAGCCACGAGCTGAACACTGAAGCTTTCTTT. Drawing the rest from reference TRBV14 and TRBJ1-1, the complete variable domain is EAGVTQFPSHSVIEKGQTVTLRCDPISGHDNLYWYRRVMGKEIKFLLHFVKESKQDESGMPNNRFLAERTGGTYSTLKVQPAELEDSGVYFCASSHELNTEAFFGQGTRLTVV.

The chain uses TRBV7-9 and TRBJ2-7, with no clear D. The CDR3 consists of 16 residues. CDR1 and CDR2 from the germline V gene are SEHNR and FQNEAQ (reference sequence). The germline V and J ends were trimmed by 1 base and 5 bases, with 18 bases remaining between them. The CDR3 here is CASSLDAWVITDEQYF. In nucleotides, the CDR3 is TGTGCCAGCAGCTTAGATGCGTGGGTTATAACAGACGAGCAGTACTTC.

V and J are TRBV5-1 and TRBJ2-5; TRBD1 matches 10 bases. V lost 5 bases to trimming and J lost 5 bases; unmatched junction nucleotides: 12. The germline gives CDR1 SGHRS, CDR2 YFSETQ. This CDR3 comprises 16 residues. The CDR3 loop reads CASSPTDRGLSETQYF. CDR3 coding DNA: TGCGCCAGCAGTCCAACCGACAGGGGGCTAAGCGAGACCCAGTACTTC. The complete variable domain, with remaining parts taken from reference TRBV5-1 and TRBJ2-5, reads KAGVTQTPRYLIKTRGQQVTLSCSPISGHRSVSWYQQTPGQGLQFLFEYFSETQRNKGNFPGRFSGRQFSNSRSEMNVSTLELGDSALYLCASSPTDRGLSETQYFGPGTRLLVL.

The chain recombines TRBV5-1 with TRBJ2-5, with TRBD1 matching over 9 bases. Per the germline V gene, CDR1 is SGHRS and CDR2 is YFSETQ. Losses at the gene ends were 4 bases for V and 4 bases for J; bases not matched to a gene: 14. There are 17 residues in the CDR3. This CDR3 is CASSRSLLQGAGETQYF. In DNA, the CDR3 is TGCGCCAGCAGCCGTTCCCTTCTACAGGGGGCCGGAGAGACCCAGTACTTC.

The chain joins TRBV5-4 to TRBJ2-7, with 11 bases identical to TRBD1. The CDR3 runs 14 residues. Trimming cost V 4 bases and J 2 bases; bases outside gene matches: 2. Per germline, CDR1 SGHNT and CDR2 YYREEE (reference sequence). The CDR3 sequence: CASSAGQGAYEQYF. CDR3 nucleotides: TGTGCCAGCAGCGCGGGACAGGGGGCCTACGAGCAGTACTTC.

The V and J genes are TRBV29-1 and TRBJ2-3; no clear D gene. This CDR3 is 14 amino acids long. V lost 4 bases to trimming and J lost 5 bases, with 16 bases between them. CDR1 and CDR2 from the germline V gene are SQVTM and ANQGSEA. The CDR3 DNA sequence: TGCAGCGTTGGCCAAGGAGCTCATGGAGATACGCAGTATTTT. It encodes CSVGQGAHGDTQYF.

Here the CDR3 DNA reads TGCGCCAGCAGCTTGGCGCGCGGGAGTCGTTACGAGCAGTACTTC. It yields the protein CASSLARGSRYEQYF. The V call is TRBV5-1, the J call TRBJ2-7; 7 nucleotides align to TRBD2. J gave up 4 bases and V 0 bases, and 7 bases lay outside the gene matches. This CDR3 has 15 amino acids. Germline loops: CDR1 SGHRS, CDR2 YFSETQ.

The chain links TRBV4-1 to TRBJ2-4, with TRBD2 identical over 11 bases. CDR3 length: 17 amino acids. J gave up 1 base and V 0 bases, and 2 bases lay outside the gene matches. Germline lookup yields CDR1 MGHRA and CDR2 YSYEKL. CDR3 in amino acids: CASSQEPSGGAKNIQYF. As DNA, the CDR3 is TGCGCCAGCAGCCAAGAACCTAGCGGGGGGGCCAAAAACATTCAGTACTTC.

The gene calls are TRBV5-4 and TRBJ2-5; tentatively, D is TRBD2 (5 bases). Germline V gene sequence: CDR1 SGHNT, CDR2 YYREEE (reference sequence). Trimming removed 2 bases at V and 5 bases at J, with 7 bases between. This CDR3 has 12 residues. The CDR3: CASSFWEETQYF. The CDR3 DNA is TGTGCCAGCAGCTTCTGGGAGGAGACCCAGTACTTC.